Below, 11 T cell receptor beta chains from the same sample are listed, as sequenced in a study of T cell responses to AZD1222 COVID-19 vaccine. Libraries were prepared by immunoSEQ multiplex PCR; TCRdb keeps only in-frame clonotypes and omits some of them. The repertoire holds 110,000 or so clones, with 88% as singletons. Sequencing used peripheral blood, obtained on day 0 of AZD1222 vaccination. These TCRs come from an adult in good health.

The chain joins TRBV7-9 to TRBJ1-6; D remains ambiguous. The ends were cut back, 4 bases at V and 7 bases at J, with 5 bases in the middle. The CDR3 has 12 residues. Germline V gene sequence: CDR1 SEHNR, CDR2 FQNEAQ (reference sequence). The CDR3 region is CASSSTNSPLHF. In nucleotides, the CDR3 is TGTGCCAGCAGCTCGACAAATTCACCCCTCCACTTT. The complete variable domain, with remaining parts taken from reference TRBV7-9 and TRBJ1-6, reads DTGVSQNPRHKITKRGQNVTFRCDPISEHNRLYWYRQTLGQGPEFLTYFQNEAQLEKSRLLSDRFSAERPKGSFSTLEIQRTEQGDSAMYLCASSSTNSPLHFGNGTRLTVT.

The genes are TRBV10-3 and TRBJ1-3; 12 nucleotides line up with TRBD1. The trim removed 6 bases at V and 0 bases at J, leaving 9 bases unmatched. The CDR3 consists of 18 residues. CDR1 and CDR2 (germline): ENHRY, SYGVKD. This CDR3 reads CAISPGQGAQNSGNTIYF. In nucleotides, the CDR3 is TGTGCCATCAGCCCGGGACAGGGGGCCCAAAACTCTGGAAACACCATATATTTT.

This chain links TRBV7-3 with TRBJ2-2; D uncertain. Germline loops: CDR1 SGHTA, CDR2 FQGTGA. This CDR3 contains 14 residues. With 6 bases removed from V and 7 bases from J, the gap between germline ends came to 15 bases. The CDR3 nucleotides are TGTGCCAGCAGACACGGACCGGGTGTCGGGGAGCTGTTTTTT. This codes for CASRHGPGVGELFF.

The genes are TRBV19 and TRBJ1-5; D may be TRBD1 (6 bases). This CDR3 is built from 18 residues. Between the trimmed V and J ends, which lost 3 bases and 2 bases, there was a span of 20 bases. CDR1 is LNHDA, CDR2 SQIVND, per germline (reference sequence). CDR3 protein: CASSIGWHRDIRNQPQHF. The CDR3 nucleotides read TGTGCCAGTAGTATCGGATGGCACCGGGACATCCGCAATCAGCCCCAGCATTTT.

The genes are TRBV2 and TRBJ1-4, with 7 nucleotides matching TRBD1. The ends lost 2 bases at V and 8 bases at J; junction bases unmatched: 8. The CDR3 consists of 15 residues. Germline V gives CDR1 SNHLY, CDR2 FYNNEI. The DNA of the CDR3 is TGTGCCAGCAGTGAATTTGACAGGGTGAGGGAAAAACTGTTTTTT. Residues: CASSEFDRVREKLFF.

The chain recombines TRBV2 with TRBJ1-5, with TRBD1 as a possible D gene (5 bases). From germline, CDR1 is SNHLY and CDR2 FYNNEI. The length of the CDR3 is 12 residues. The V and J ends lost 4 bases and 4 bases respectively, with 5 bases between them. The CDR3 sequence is CASSGQNQPQHF. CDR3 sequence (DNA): TGTGCCAGCAGTGGACAGAATCAGCCCCAGCATTTT.

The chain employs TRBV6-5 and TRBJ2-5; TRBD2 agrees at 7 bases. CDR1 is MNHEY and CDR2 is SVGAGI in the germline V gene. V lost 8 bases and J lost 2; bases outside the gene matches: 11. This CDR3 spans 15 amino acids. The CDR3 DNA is TGTGCCAGCCACGGCGGTGGCGGGAGACAAGAGACCCAGTACTTC. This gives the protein CASHGGGGRQETQYF.

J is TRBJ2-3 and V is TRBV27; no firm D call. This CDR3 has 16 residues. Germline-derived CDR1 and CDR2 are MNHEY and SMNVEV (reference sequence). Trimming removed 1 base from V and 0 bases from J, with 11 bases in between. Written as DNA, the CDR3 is TGTGCCAGCAGTTTATATGGTCCTTCTAGCACAGATACGCAGTATTTT. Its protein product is CASSLYGPSSTDTQYF.

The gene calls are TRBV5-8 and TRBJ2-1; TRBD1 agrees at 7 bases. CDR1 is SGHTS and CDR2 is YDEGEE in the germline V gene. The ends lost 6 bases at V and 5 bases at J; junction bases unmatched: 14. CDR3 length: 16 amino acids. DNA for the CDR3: TGTGCCAGCATCATGATTCGGCACAGGGGCAACAATGAGCAGTTCTTC. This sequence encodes CASIMIRHRGNNEQFF.

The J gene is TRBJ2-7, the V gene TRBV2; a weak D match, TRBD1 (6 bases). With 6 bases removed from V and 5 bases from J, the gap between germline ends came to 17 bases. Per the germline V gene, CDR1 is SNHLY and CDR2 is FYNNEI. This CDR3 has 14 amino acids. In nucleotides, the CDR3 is TGTGCCAGCAGCGACCCCAGGGGTTTCAACGAGCAGTACTTC. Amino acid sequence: CASSDPRGFNEQYF.

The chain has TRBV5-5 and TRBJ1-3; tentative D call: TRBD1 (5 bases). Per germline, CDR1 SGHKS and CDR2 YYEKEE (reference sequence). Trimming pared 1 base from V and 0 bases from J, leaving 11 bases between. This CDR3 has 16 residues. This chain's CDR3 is CASSLTGVDSGNTIYF. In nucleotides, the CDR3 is TGTGCCAGCAGCTTGACGGGGGTTGACTCTGGAAACACCATATATTTT.